These T cell receptor beta chains were read from a single sample in a study of T cells in Graves' hyperthyroidism and ophthalmopathy. TCRdb re-derived calls from the multiplex PCR reads in MiXCR, one entry per CDR3 protein. The data show fewer than 350,000 distinct CDR3 sequences, around 18% seen once. The sequenced sample consisted of blood. The receptors were sampled from a middle-aged woman with Graves' ophthalmopathy. Both conserved end residues are part of each CDR3. D genes are given only for firm matches. Only some rows state a clone size, as once, few, many or a class for expanded clones.

>TRBJ1-1|TRBV20-1|TRBD1|many
TGCAGTGCTAGGGACCCAGGGGGATACACTGAAGCTTTCTTT
CSARDPGGYTEAFF
>TRBJ2-7|TRBV6-2/TRBV6-3|-|many
TGTGCCAGCAGTTACTACCCCCGGATGGGTACCCGGGGCTACGAGCAGTACTTC
CASSYYPRMGTRGYEQYF
>TRBJ1-2|TRBV6-1|-|-
TGTGCCAGCCTATTTCTACAGGGTTCCTATGGCTACACCTTC
CASLFLQGSYGYTF
>TRBJ1-2|TRBV30|-|many
TGTGCCTGGAGTGTACGAGGGGGGGCGCCTGACACCTTC
CAWSVRGGAPDTF
>TRBJ2-4|TRBV7-2|-|-
TGTGCCAGCAGCTCAGACACGGTGAACATTCAGTACTTC
CASSSDTVNIQYF
>TRBJ1-1|TRBV18|-|many
TGTGCCAGCTCACCGGGAGGGGCTCGGAACACTGAAGCTTTCTTT
CASSPGGARNTEAFF
>TRBJ1-1|TRBV30|TRBD1|-
TGTGCCTGCCCCGGGACAGTATCGATTGAAACTTTCTTT
CACPGTVSIETFF
>TRBJ1-1|TRBV7-6|-|many
TGTGCCAGCAGCTTAAGGGGAGACAACACTGAAGCTTTCTTT
CASSLRGDNTEAFF
>TRBJ2-2|TRBV13|-|many
TGTGCCAGCAGCTTTCAGGGAATGGACACCGGGGAGCTGTTTTTT
CASSFQGMDTGELFF
>TRBJ2-7|TRBV4-1|-|-
TGCGCCAGCAGCCTAGAGGACAGAGACTCCTACGAGCAGTACTTC
CASSLEDRDSYEQYF
>TRBJ1-5|TRBV6-1|TRBD1|-
TGTGCCAGCATGACCGGACAGGGCTTTCAGCCCCAGCATTTT
CASMTGQGFQPQHF
>TRBJ1-3|TRBV30|-|-
TGTGCCTCGCAGGAAGGGGCGCGCTCTGGAAACACCATATATTTT
CASQEGARSGNTIYF
>TRBJ2-7|TRBV10-3|TRBD2|many
TGTGCCATCAGTGAATCGAGGTTAGCGGGAGTTAGAGAGCAGTACTTC
CAISESRLAGVREQYF
>TRBJ2-4|TRBV28|-|few
TGTGCCAGCAGGGGGGGGCCAGCCAAAAACATTCAGTACTTC
CASRGGPAKNIQYF
>TRBJ1-2|TRBV30|-|many
TGTGCCTGGATTGAGTATGAAGGTAGCTACACCTTC
CAWIEYEGSYTF
>TRBJ1-2|TRBV2|-|few
TGTGCCAGCAGTGAAGTCTATGGCTACACCTTC
CASSEVYGYTF
>TRBJ2-5|TRBV6-2/TRBV6-3|TRBD2|many
TGTGCCAGCAGAATAGCGGGAGGAGAGACCCAGTACTTC
CASRIAGGETQYF
>TRBJ1-1|TRBV28|-|many
TGTGCCAGCATCGGCACTGAAGCTTTCTTT
CASIGTEAFF
>TRBJ2-7|TRBV30|-|few
TGTGCCTGGAGTATACGAACAGGTTCGCTGGGCGAGCAGTACTTC
CAWSIRTGSLGEQYF
>TRBJ1-3|TRBV29-1|-|many
TGCAGCGTTGGGGGGGCGCAGGGAAACACCATATATTTT
CSVGGAQGNTIYF
>TRBJ2-5|TRBV7-2|-|many
TGTGCCAGCAGCTTAAATTCAGGGAGGGAGACCCAGTACTTC
CASSLNSGRETQYF
>TRBJ2-1|TRBV28|TRBD2|many
TGTGCCAGCAGTTTCGGGACTAGCGGATTCTACAATGAGCAGTTCTTC
CASSFGTSGFYNEQFF
>TRBJ1-5|TRBV28|-|many
TGTGCCAGCACTTTTCGACAGGCTGACCAGCCCCAGCATTTT
CASTFRQADQPQHF
>TRBJ1-2|TRBV2|TRBD1|many
TGTGCCAGCCTCACGGACAGGGGGCCCTCGGGCTACACCTTC
CASLTDRGPSGYTF
>TRBJ2-7|TRBV6-1|TRBD1|many
TGTGCCAGCAGTGAACTTTTTGGACAGGGGTTGCCCCCCTACGAGCAGTACTTC
CASSELFGQGLPPYEQYF
>TRBJ1-1|TRBV18|TRBD1|many
TGTGCCAGCTCACCGACAGGGAAGGTCACTGAAGCTTTCTTT
CASSPTGKVTEAFF